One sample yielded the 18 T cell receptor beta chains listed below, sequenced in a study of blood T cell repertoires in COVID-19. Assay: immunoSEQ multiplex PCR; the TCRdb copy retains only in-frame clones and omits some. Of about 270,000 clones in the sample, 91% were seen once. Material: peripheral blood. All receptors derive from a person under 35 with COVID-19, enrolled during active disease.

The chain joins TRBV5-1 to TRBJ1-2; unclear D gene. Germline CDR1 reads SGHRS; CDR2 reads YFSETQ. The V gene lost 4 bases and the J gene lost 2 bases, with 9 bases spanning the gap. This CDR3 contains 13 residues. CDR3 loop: CASSPRWNYGYTF. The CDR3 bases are TGCGCCAGCAGCCCTAGGTGGAACTATGGCTACACCTTC.

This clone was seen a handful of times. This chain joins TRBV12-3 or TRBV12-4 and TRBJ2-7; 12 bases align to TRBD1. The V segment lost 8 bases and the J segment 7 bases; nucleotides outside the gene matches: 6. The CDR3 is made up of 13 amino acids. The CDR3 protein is CASGGQGAWEQYF. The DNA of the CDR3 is TGTGCCAGCGGGGGACAGGGGGCTTGGGAGCAGTACTTC.

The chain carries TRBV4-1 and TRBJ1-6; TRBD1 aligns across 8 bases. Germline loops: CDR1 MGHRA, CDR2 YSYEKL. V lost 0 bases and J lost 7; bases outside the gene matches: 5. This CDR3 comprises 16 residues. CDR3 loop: CASSQDRTGRNSPLHF. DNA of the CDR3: TGCGCCAGCAGCCAAGACAGGACAGGGAGGAATTCACCCCTCCACTTT.

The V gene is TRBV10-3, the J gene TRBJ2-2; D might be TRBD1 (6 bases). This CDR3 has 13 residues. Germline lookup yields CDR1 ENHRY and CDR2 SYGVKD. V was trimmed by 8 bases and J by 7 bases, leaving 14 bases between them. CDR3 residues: CAIGPQGFGELFF. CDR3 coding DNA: TGTGCCATCGGGCCACAGGGTTTCGGGGAGCTGTTTTTT.

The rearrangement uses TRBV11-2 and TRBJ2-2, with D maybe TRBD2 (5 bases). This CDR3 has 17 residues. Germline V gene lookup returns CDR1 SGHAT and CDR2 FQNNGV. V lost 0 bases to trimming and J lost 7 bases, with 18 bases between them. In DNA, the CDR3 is TGTGCCAGCAGCTTAGAACCCACTAGTTTAATTCGCGGGGAGCTGTTTTTT. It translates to CASSLEPTSLIRGELFF.

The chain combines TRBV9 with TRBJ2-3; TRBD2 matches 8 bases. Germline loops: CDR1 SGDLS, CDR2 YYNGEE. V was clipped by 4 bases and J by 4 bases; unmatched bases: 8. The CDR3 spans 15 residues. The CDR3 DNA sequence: TGTGCCAGCAGCCCCTCGGGCGGGAGGTCAGATACGCAGTATTTT. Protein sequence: CASSPSGGRSDTQYF.

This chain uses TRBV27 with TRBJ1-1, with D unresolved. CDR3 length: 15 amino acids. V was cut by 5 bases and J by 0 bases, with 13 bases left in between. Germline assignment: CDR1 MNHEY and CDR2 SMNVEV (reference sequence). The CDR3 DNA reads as TGTGCCAGCAGTGAACTCCTGGGCATGAACACTGAAGCTTTCTTT. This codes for CASSELLGMNTEAFF.

CDR3 residues: CASSVGLAAQETQYF. The CDR3 nucleotides are TGTGCCAGCAGCGTAGGGCTAGCGGCCCAAGAGACCCAGTACTTC. The genes are TRBV9 and TRBJ2-5; the match to TRBD2 covers 7 bases. Germline CDR1 and CDR2: SGDLS and YYNGEE. With 0 bases clipped from V and 1 base from J, the junction kept 3 bases outside the gene matches. This CDR3 contains 15 residues.

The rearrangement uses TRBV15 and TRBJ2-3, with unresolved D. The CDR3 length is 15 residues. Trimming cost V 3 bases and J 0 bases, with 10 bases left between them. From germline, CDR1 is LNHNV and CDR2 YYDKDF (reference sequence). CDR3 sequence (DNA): TGTGCCACCAGCAGTGGCAGGCAGAGCACAGATACGCAGTATTTT. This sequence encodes CATSSGRQSTDTQYF. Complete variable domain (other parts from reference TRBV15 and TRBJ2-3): DAMVIQNPRYQVTQFGKPVTLSCSQTLNHNVMYWYQQKSSQAPKLLFHYYDKDFNNEADTPDNFQSRRPNTSFCFLDIRSPGLGDTAMYLCATSSGRQSTDTQYFGPGTRLTVL.

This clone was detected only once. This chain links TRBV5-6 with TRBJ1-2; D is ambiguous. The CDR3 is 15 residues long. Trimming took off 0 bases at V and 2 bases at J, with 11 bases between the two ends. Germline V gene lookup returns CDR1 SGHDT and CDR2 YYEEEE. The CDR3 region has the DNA TGTGCCAGCAGCTTGGAACAGACCATGAACTATGGCTACACCTTC. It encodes CASSLEQTMNYGYTF.

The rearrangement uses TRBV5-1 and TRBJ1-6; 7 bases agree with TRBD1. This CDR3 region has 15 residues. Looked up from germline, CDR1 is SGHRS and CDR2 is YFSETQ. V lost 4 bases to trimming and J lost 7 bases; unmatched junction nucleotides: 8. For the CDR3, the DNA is TGCGCCAGCAGCATGACAGGGAGAGGGAATTCACCCCTCCACTTT. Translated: CASSMTGRGNSPLHF.

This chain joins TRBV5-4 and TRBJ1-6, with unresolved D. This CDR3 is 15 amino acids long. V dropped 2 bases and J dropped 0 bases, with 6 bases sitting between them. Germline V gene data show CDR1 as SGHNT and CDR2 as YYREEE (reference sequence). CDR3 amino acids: CASSLQSSYNSPLHF. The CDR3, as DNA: TGTGCCAGCAGCTTACAGAGCTCCTATAATTCACCCCTCCACTTT.

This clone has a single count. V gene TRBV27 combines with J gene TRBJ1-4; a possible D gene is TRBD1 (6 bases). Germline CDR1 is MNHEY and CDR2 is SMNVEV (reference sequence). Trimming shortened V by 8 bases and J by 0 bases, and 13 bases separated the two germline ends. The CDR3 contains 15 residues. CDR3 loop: CASRKQGTTNEKLFF. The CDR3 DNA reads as TGTGCCAGCCGGAAACAGGGAACAACTAATGAAAAACTGTTTTTT.

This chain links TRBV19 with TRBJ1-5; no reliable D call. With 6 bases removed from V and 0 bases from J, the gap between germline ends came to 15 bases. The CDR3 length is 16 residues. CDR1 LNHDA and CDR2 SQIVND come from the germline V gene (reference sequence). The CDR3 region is CASRPQQRDSNQPQHF. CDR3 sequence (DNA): TGTGCCAGTAGGCCCCAACAGCGGGATAGCAATCAGCCCCAGCATTTT.

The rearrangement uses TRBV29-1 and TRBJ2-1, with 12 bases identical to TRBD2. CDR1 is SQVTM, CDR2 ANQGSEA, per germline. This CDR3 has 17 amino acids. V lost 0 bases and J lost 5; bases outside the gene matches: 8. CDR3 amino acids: CSVEDPLAGGNNNEQFF. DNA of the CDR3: TGCAGCGTTGAAGATCCCCTAGCGGGAGGGAATAACAATGAGCAGTTCTTC.

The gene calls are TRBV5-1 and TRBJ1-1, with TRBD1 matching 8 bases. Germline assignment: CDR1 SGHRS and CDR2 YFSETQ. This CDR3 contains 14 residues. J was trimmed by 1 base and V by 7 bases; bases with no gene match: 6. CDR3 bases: TGCGCCAGCTCCTCCCAGGGGGCGAACACTGAAGCTTTCTTT. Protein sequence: CASSSQGANTEAFF. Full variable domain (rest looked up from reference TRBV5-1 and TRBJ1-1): KAGVTQTPRYLIKTRGQQVTLSCSPISGHRSVSWYQQTPGQGLQFLFEYFSETQRNKGNFPGRFSGRQFSNSRSEMNVSTLELGDSALYLCASSSQGANTEAFFGQGTRLTVV.

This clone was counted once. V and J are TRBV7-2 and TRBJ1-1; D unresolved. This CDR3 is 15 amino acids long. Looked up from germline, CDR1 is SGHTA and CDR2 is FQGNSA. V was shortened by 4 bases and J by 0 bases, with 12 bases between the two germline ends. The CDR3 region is CASSSESGMNTEAFF. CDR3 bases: TGTGCCAGCAGCTCCGAATCCGGGATGAACACTGAAGCTTTCTTT.

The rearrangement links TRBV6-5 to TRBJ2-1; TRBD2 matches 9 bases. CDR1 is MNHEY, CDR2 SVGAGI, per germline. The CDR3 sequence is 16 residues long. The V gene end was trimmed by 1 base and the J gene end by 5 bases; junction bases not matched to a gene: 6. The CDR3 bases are TGTGCCAGCAGTTACTATGCGGGGGGGACCAACAATGAGCAGTTCTTC. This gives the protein CASSYYAGGTNNEQFF.